The sample holds a few counts of the clone carrying this TCR beta chain. Its specificity is not known. Genomic DNA provided the template from which TCR beta VDJ and CDR3 profiles were obtained. MiXCR was run by TCRdb on the reads, yielding one entry per CDR3 protein. The sample includes over 150,000 distinct CDR3 sequences, around half of them seen just once. The entry originates in a study of CD8+CD57+ T cells in acquired aplastic anemia. Findings and caveats of the study: In CD8+ cells, Simpson's diversity showed no significant difference between patients and controls. Both patients and controls carried the same twenty-nine CD8+ CDR3 sequences.

V was clipped by 3 bases and J by 7 bases; unmatched bases: 6. The CDR3 is 15 amino acids. Germline values: CDR1 MRHNA, CDR2 SNTAGT. Flow cytometry had shown expanded CD8+CD57+ cells in the patients chosen for sequencing. In all patients, the disease was severe acquired aplastic anemia. The sample was sorted CD4+, CD8+, or CD8+CD57+ T cells (not recorded which) from PBMCs. The J gene is TRBJ1-6, the V gene TRBV6-4, with 7 bases aligning to TRBD1. This receptor was identified in a human donor with aplastic anemia. The CDR3 nucleotides read TGTGCCAGCAGTGAAGTGGAACAGGGGAATTCACCCCTCCACTTT. Translation: CASSEVEQGNSPLHF.